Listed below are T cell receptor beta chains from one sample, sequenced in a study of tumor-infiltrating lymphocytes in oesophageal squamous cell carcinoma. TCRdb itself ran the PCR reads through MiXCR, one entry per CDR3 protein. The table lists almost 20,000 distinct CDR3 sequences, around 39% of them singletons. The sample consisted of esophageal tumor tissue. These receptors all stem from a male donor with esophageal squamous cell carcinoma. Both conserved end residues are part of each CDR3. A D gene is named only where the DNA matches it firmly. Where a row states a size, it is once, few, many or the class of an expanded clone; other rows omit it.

CDR3nt: TGCGCCAGCAGAAAGGAACTCAACACTGAAGCTTTCTTT
CDR3aa: CASRKELNTEAFF
j_gene: TRBJ1-1
abundance: many
d_gene: NA
v_gene: TRBV5-1

CDR3nt: TGCAGTGCTAGAGATAGAAAGGGGAACAGAAATTCACCCCTCCACTTT
CDR3aa: CSARDRKGNRNSPLHF
j_gene: TRBJ1-6
abundance: NA
d_gene: NA
v_gene: TRBV20-1

CDR3nt: TGTGCCAGCAGCTTAGCAGGGGACAACGAGCAGTACTTC
CDR3aa: CASSLAGDNEQYF
j_gene: TRBJ2-7
abundance: NA
d_gene: NA
v_gene: TRBV7-2

CDR3nt: TGTGCCAGCTCACCGGGCTACGAGCAGTACTTC
CDR3aa: CASSPGYEQYF
j_gene: TRBJ2-7
abundance: few
d_gene: NA
v_gene: TRBV18

CDR3nt: TGTGCCAGCAGTTTCCAGCGGGGGGCGGGCGGGGAGCTGTTTTTT
CDR3aa: CASSFQRGAGGELFF
j_gene: TRBJ2-2
abundance: NA
d_gene: TRBD2
v_gene: TRBV12-3/TRBV12-4

CDR3nt: TGCGCCAGCAGCTCTCCTTCCGCCCACTCCTACAATGAGCAGTTCTTC
CDR3aa: CASSSPSAHSYNEQFF
j_gene: TRBJ2-1
abundance: NA
d_gene: NA
v_gene: TRBV5-1

CDR3nt: TGTGCCAGCAGCTTAGCAACAGGGGCCTTCTCCTACGAGCAGTACTTC
CDR3aa: CASSLATGAFSYEQYF
j_gene: TRBJ2-7
abundance: NA
d_gene: TRBD1
v_gene: TRBV7-8

CDR3nt: TGTGCCAGCAGTTTCAACAGGGGGACTAGCAATCAGCCCCAGCATTTT
CDR3aa: CASSFNRGTSNQPQHF
j_gene: TRBJ1-5
abundance: NA
d_gene: TRBD1
v_gene: TRBV28

CDR3nt: TGTGCCAGTAGAGGGGGACTAGCTATCGGCGAGCAGTACTTC
CDR3aa: CASRGGLAIGEQYF
j_gene: TRBJ2-7
abundance: many
d_gene: TRBD2
v_gene: TRBV19

CDR3nt: TGTGCCAGCAGCTTGGGGGCCAATTCACCCCTCCACTTT
CDR3aa: CASSLGANSPLHF
j_gene: TRBJ1-6
abundance: medium-sized
d_gene: NA
v_gene: TRBV7-3

CDR3nt: TGTGCCAGCAGCTTACTATCCGGTTCGAACACCGGGGAGCTGTTTTTT
CDR3aa: CASSLLSGSNTGELFF
j_gene: TRBJ2-2
abundance: medium-sized
d_gene: NA
v_gene: TRBV7-3

CDR3nt: TGTGCCAGCAGCCCTTTCAGACAGGGGACCTACAATGAGCAGTTCTTC
CDR3aa: CASSPFRQGTYNEQFF
j_gene: TRBJ2-1
abundance: medium-sized
d_gene: TRBD1
v_gene: TRBV7-8

CDR3nt: TGTACCAGCAGCTTAGCGAGGACTACCCTAGATACGCAGTACTTC
CDR3aa: CTSSLARTTLDTQYF
j_gene: TRBJ2-7
abundance: NA
d_gene: NA
v_gene: TRBV7-6

CDR3nt: TGTGCCACCAGTGAGACCCCCGGGACAGGGTTGGGGGTAACTGAAGCTTTCTTT
CDR3aa: CATSETPGTGLGVTEAFF
j_gene: TRBJ1-1
abundance: many
d_gene: TRBD1
v_gene: TRBV24-1

CDR3nt: TGTGCCAGCAGCTTAGGGGGAGTAAGGGAGACCCAGTACTTC
CDR3aa: CASSLGGVRETQYF
j_gene: TRBJ2-5
abundance: NA
d_gene: NA
v_gene: TRBV7-6

CDR3nt: TGTGCCAGCAGCATTAGCGGAATCGGGGAGCTGTTTTTT
CDR3aa: CASSISGIGELFF
j_gene: TRBJ2-2
abundance: NA
d_gene: NA
v_gene: TRBV7-6

CDR3nt: TGTGCCAGCAGCGTTTCCGTAGGCTCCTACAATGAGCAGTACTTC
CDR3aa: CASSVSVGSYNEQYF
j_gene: TRBJ2-7
abundance: many
d_gene: NA
v_gene: TRBV6-1

CDR3nt: TGTGCCAGCAGCTTAAACCCCCGGGGGAGCTCCTACAATGAGCAGTTCTTC
CDR3aa: CASSLNPRGSSYNEQFF
j_gene: TRBJ2-1
abundance: few
d_gene: NA
v_gene: TRBV7-3

CDR3nt: TGTGCCAGCAGCCTCAGCGCGGGGGCTGGTGAAAAACTGTTTTTT
CDR3aa: CASSLSAGAGEKLFF
j_gene: TRBJ1-4
abundance: medium-sized
d_gene: NA
v_gene: TRBV7-2

CDR3nt: TGTGCCAGCAGTGGGCAGGGGATAGCGTATTTT
CDR3aa: CASSGQGIAYF
j_gene: TRBJ2-3
abundance: many
d_gene: NA
v_gene: TRBV2

CDR3nt: TGTGCCAGCAGCTTCCGGGACGGAAACAATGAGCAGTTCTTC
CDR3aa: CASSFRDGNNEQFF
j_gene: TRBJ2-1
abundance: once
d_gene: NA
v_gene: TRBV5-6

CDR3nt: TGTGCCAGCAGCTACCGACCCCACGAAATGTCCTACGAGCAGTACTTC
CDR3aa: CASSYRPHEMSYEQYF
j_gene: TRBJ2-7
abundance: NA
d_gene: NA
v_gene: TRBV7-6

CDR3nt: TGTGCCAGCAGTGCAACTAGGGATACGCAGTATTTT
CDR3aa: CASSATRDTQYF
j_gene: TRBJ2-3
abundance: NA
d_gene: NA
v_gene: TRBV12-3/TRBV12-4

CDR3nt: TGTGCCAGCAGCTTCCGAGGCGATGAGCAGTACTTC
CDR3aa: CASSFRGDEQYF
j_gene: TRBJ2-7
abundance: NA
d_gene: NA
v_gene: TRBV7-2

CDR3nt: TGTGCCAGCAGTTTTCGAACTAATGAAAAACTGTTTTTT
CDR3aa: CASSFRTNEKLFF
j_gene: TRBJ1-4
abundance: NA
d_gene: NA
v_gene: TRBV28

CDR3nt: TGTGCCAGCAGCTTGGTGCAGGGCGCCAAGAACGAGCAGTACTTC
CDR3aa: CASSLVQGAKNEQYF
j_gene: TRBJ2-7
abundance: many
d_gene: NA
v_gene: TRBV5-6

CDR3nt: TGTGCCAGCAGCATCGGACTAGCGGGGGGCTCACTTTTTCAGAATACGCAGTATTTT
CDR3aa: CASSIGLAGGSLFQNTQYF
j_gene: TRBJ2-3
abundance: many
d_gene: TRBD2
v_gene: TRBV9

CDR3nt: TGTGCCAGCAGCTGGAGGGGGGGAACAGTCAATGAGCAGTTCTTC
CDR3aa: CASSWRGGTVNEQFF
j_gene: TRBJ2-1
abundance: NA
d_gene: NA
v_gene: TRBV7-2

CDR3nt: TGTGCCATCAGGGACAGGGCTAACTATGGCTACACCTTC
CDR3aa: CAIRDRANYGYTF
j_gene: TRBJ1-2
abundance: few
d_gene: TRBD1
v_gene: TRBV10-3

CDR3nt: TGTGCCAGCAGTTACTCAAGCCGGGAGAGCGGGAGGGCGACCCACGGTCAGTTCTTC
CDR3aa: CASSYSSRESGRATHGQFF
j_gene: TRBJ2-1
abundance: few
d_gene: TRBD2
v_gene: TRBV6-5

CDR3nt: TGTGCCACTGCCAGACAGAGCCTTAATGAAAAACTGTTTTTT
CDR3aa: CATARQSLNEKLFF
j_gene: TRBJ1-4
abundance: many
d_gene: NA
v_gene: TRBV19